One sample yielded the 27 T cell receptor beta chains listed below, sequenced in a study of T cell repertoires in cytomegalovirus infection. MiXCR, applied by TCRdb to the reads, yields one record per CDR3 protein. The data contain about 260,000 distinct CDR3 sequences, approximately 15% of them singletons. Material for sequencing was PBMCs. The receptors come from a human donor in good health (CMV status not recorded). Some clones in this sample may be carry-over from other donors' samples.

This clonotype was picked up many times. The CDR3 protein is CASSLAGLRDGQETQYF. Written as DNA, the CDR3 is TGTGCCAGCAGCTTAGCGGGTCTCCGGGACGGCCAAGAGACCCAGTACTTC. The J gene is TRBJ2-5, the V gene TRBV7-4, with D perhaps assigned TRBD1 or TRBD2 (5 bases each). With 0 bases removed from V and 1 base from J, the gap between germline ends came to 15 bases. The length of the CDR3 is 17 residues. The germline V gene encodes CDR1 SGHVT and CDR2 SQSDAQ.

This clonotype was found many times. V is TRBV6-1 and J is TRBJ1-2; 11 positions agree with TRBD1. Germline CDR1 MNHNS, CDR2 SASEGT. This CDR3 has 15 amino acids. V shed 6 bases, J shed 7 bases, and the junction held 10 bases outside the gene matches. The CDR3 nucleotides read TGTGCCAGCAGCCCCGGGACAGGGGGACGGCCTGGCTACACCTTC. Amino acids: CASSPGTGGRPGYTF.

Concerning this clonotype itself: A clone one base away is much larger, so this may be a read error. CDR3 sequence: CASRNRAKQPQHF. The CDR3 DNA follows: TGTGCCAGTAGGAACAGGGCGAAACAGCCCCAGCATTTT. The chain recombines TRBV19 with TRBJ1-5; possibly TRBD1 for D (6 bases). Trimming shortened V by 6 bases and J by 7 bases, and 13 bases separated the two germline ends. This CDR3 region has 13 residues. CDR1 is LNHDA and CDR2 is SQIVND in the germline V gene (reference sequence).

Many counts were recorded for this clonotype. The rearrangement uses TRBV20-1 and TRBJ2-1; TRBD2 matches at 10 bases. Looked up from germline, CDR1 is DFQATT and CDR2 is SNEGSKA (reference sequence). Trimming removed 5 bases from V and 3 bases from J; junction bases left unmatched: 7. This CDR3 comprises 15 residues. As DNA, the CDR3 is TGCAGTGCTCAATCTAGCGGGAGAAACTACAATGAGCAGTTCTTC. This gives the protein CSAQSSGRNYNEQFF.

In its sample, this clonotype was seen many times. The CDR3 loop reads CASSQPYRGRHRDTQYF. The CDR3 bases are TGTGCCAGCAGCCAACCCTACCGGGGTCGCCATCGGGATACGCAGTATTTT. The rearrangement uses TRBV14 and TRBJ2-3, with a tentative D call TRBD2 (5 bases). The germline V and J ends were trimmed by 2 bases and 6 bases, with 21 bases remaining between them. The CDR3 sequence is 17 residues long. Germline V gene lookup returns CDR1 SGHDN and CDR2 FVKESK.

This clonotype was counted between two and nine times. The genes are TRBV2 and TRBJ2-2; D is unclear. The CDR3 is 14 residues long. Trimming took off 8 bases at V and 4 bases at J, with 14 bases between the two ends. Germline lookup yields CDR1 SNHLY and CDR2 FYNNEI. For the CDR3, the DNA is TGTGCCAGCCAAACGGACGGCGGCACCGGGGAGCTGTTTTTT. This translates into CASQTDGGTGELFF.

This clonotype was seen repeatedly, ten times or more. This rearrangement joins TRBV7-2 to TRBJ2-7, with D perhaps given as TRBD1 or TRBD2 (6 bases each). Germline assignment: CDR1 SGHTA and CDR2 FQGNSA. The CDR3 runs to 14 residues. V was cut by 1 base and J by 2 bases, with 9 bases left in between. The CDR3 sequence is CASSLGGTTYEQYF. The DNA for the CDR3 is TGTGCCAGCAGCTTAGGCGGGACAACCTACGAGCAGTACTTC. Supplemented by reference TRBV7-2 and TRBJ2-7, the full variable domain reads GAGVSQSPSNKVTEKGKDVELRCDPISGHTALYWYRQSLGQGLEFLIYFQGNSAPDKSGLPSDRFSAERTGGSVSTLTIQRTQQEDSAVYLCASSLGGTTYEQYFGPGTRLTVT.

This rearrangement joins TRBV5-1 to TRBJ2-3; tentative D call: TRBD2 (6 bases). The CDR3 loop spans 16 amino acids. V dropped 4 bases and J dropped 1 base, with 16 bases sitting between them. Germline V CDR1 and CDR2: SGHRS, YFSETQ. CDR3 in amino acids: CASSRLGVVGTDTQYF. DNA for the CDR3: TGCGCCAGCAGCAGACTAGGGGTGGTTGGCACAGATACGCAGTATTTT.

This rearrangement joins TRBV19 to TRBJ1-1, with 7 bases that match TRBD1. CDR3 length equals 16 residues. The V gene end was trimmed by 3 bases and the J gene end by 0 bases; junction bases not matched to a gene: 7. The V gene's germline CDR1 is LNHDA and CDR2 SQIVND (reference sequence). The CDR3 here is CASSIGGQILNTEAFF. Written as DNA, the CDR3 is TGTGCCAGTAGTATTGGGGGACAGATACTGAACACTGAAGCTTTCTTT.

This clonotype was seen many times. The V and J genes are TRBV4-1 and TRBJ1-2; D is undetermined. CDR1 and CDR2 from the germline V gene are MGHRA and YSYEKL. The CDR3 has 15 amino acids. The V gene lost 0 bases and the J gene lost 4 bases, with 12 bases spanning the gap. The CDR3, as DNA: TGCGCCAGCAGCCAAGACCAGAGCCCGTCCTATGGCTACACCTTC. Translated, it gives CASSQDQSPSYGYTF.

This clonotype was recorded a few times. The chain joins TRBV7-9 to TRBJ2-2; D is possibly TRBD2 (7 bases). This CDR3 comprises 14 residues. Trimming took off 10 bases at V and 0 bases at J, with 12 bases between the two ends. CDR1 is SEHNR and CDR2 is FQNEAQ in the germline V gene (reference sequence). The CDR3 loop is CAIRGGANTGELFF. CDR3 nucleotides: TGTGCCATTCGCGGGGGCGCGAACACCGGGGAGCTGTTTTTT.

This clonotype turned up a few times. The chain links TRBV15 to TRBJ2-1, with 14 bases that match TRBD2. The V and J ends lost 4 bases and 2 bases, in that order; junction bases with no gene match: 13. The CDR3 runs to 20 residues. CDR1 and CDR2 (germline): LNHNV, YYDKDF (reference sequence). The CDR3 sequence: CATSTLPGTSGGRTYNEQFF. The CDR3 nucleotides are TGTGCCACCAGCACTCTTCCCGGGACTAGCGGGGGCCGGACCTACAATGAGCAGTTCTTC. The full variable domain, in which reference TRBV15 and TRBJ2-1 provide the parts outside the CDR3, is DAMVIQNPRYQVTQFGKPVTLSCSQTLNHNVMYWYQQKSSQAPKLLFHYYDKDFNNEADTPDNFQSRRPNTSFCFLDIRSPGLGDTAMYLCATSTLPGTSGGRTYNEQFFGPGTRLTVL.

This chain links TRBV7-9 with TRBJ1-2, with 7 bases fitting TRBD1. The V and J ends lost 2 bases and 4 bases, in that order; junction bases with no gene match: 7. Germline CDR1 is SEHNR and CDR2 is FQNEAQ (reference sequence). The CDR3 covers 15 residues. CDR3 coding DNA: TGTGCCAGCAGCTTAAACAGGGGAAGAGCCTATGGCTACACCTTC. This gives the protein CASSLNRGRAYGYTF.

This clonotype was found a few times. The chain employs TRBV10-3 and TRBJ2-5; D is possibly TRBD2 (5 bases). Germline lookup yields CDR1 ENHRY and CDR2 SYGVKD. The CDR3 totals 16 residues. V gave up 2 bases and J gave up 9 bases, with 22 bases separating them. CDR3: CAISEALGESVGAQYF. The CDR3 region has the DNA TGTGCCATCAGTGAGGCCCTTGGGGAATCGGTCGGGGCCCAGTACTTC.

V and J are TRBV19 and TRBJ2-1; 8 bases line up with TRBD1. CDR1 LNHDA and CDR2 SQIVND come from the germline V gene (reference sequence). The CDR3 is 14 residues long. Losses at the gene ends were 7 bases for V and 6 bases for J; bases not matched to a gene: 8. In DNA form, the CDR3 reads TGTGCCAGTACCCCGGGACAGGTGCCCAATGAGCAGTTCTTC. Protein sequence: CASTPGQVPNEQFF.

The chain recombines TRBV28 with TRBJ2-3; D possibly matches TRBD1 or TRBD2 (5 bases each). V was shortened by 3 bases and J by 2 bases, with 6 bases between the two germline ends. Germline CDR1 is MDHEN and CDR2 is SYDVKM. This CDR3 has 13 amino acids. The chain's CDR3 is CASSFGTTDTQYF. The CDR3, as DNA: TGTGCCAGCAGTTTCGGGACCACAGATACGCAGTATTTT.

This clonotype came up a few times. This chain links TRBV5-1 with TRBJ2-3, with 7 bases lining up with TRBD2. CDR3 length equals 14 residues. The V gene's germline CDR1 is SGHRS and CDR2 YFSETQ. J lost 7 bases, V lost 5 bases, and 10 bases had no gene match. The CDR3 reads CASSLPQGGHTQYF. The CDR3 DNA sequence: TGCGCCAGCAGTCTCCCTCAGGGAGGGCATACGCAGTATTTT. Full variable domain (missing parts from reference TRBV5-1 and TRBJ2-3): KAGVTQTPRYLIKTRGQQVTLSCSPISGHRSVSWYQQTPGQGLQFLFEYFSETQRNKGNFPGRFSGRQFSNSRSEMNVSTLELGDSALYLCASSLPQGGHTQYFGPGTRLTVL.

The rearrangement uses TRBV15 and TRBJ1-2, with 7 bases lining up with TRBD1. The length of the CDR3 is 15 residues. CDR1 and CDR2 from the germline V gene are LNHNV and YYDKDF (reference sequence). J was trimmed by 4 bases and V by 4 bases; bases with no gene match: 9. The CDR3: CATSNWDSRSYGYTF. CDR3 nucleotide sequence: TGTGCCACCAGCAATTGGGACAGCAGAAGCTATGGCTACACCTTC.

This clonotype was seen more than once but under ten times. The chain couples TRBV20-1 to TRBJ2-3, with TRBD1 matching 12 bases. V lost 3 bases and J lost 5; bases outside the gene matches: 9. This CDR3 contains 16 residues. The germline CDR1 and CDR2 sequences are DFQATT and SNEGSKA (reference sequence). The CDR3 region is CSARSWDRGREDTQYF. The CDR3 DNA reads TGCAGTGCTAGGAGCTGGGACAGGGGGCGAGAAGATACGCAGTATTTT.

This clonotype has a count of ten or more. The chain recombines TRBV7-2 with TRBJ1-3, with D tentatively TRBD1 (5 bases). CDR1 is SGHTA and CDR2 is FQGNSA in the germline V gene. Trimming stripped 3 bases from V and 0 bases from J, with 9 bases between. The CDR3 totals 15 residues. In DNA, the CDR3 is TGTGCCAGCAGCTTCCGACAGAGCTCTGGAAACACCATATATTTT. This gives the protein CASSFRQSSGNTIYF.

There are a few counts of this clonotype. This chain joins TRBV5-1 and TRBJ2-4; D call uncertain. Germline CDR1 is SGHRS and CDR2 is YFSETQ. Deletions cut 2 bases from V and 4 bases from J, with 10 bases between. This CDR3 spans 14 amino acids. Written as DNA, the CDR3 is TGCGCCAGCAGCTTTGGAGACCCAAAAAACATTCAGTACTTC. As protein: CASSFGDPKNIQYF.

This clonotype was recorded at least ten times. The CDR3 sequence: CASGVADMGTQYF. DNA for the CDR3: TGTGCTAGTGGTGTAGCGGATATGGGGACCCAGTACTTC. The chain joins TRBV12-5 to TRBJ2-5; possible D gene TRBD2, 6 bases. Deletions cut 5 bases from V and 7 bases from J, with 14 bases between. The CDR3 length is 13 residues. Germline CDR1 and CDR2: LGHNT and FRNRAP.

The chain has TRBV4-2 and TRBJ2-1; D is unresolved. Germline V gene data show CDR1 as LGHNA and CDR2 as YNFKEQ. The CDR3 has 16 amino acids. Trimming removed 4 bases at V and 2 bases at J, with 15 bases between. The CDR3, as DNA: TGTGCCAGCAGCCCTGCATTGGGGATACCCTACAATGAGCAGTTCTTC. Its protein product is CASSPALGIPYNEQFF.

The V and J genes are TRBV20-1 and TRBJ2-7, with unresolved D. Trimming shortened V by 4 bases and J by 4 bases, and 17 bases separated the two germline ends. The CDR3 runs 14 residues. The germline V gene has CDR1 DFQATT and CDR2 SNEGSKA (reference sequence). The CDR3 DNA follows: TGCAGTGCTATTTCCAGCAGCAACGTTTACGAGCAGTACTTC. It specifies CSAISSSNVYEQYF.

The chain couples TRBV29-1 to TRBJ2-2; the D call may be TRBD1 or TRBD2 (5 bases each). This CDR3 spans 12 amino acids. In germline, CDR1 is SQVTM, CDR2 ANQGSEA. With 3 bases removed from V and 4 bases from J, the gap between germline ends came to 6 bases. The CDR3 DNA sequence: TGCAGCGTTGATGGGACCACCGGGGAGCTGTTTTTT. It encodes CSVDGTTGELFF.

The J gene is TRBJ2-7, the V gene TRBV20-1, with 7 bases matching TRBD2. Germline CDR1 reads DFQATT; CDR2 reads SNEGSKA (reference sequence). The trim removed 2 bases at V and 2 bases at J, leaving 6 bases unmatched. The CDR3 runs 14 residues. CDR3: CSARLREFTYEQYF. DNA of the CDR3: TGCAGTGCTAGATTGCGGGAGTTCACCTACGAGCAGTACTTC.

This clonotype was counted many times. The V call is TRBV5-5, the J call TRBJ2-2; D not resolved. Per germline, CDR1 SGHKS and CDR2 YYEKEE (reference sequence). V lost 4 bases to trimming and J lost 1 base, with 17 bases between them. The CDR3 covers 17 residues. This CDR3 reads CASSPDGFRRNTGELFF. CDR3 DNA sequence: TGTGCCAGCAGCCCTGACGGGTTTCGACGGAACACCGGGGAGCTGTTTTTT.